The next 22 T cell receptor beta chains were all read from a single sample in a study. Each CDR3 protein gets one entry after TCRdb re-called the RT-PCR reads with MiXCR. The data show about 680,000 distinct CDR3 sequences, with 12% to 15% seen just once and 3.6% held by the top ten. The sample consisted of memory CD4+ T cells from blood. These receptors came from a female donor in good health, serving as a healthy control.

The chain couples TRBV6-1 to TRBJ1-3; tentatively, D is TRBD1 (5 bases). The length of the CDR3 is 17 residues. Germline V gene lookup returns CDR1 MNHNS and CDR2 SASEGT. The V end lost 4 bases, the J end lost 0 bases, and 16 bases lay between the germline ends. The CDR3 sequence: CASSVIGDGRSGNTIYF. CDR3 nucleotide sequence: TGTGCCAGCAGTGTGATCGGGGACGGCCGCTCTGGAAACACCATATATTTT.

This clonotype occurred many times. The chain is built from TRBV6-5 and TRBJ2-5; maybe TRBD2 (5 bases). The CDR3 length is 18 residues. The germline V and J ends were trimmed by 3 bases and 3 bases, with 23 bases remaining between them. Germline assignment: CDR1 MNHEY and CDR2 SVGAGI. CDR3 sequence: CASSYPPSGGRGKETQYF. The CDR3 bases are TGTGCCAGCAGTTATCCCCCTTCCGGAGGACGGGGAAAAGAGACCCAGTACTTC.

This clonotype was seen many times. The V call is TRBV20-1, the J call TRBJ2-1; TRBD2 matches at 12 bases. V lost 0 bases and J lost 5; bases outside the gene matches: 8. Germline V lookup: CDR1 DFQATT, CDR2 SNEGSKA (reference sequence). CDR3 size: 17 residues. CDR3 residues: CSARDPSGRAGHNEQFF. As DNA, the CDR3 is TGCAGTGCTAGAGATCCTAGCGGGAGGGCTGGACACAATGAGCAGTTCTTC.

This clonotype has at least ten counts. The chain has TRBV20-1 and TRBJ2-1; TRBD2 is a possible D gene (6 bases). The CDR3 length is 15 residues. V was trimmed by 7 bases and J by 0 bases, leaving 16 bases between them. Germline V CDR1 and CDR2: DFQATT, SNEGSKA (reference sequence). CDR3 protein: CSVEGTGSSYNEQFF. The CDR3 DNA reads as TGCAGTGTCGAAGGGACTGGGAGCTCCTACAATGAGCAGTTCTTC.

The DNA for the CDR3 is TGTGCCAGCAGTTATGATCGGGAGGCGGTCACAGATACGCAGTATTTT. This sequence encodes CASSYDREAVTDTQYF. The J gene is TRBJ2-3, the V gene TRBV6-6, with TRBD2 identical over 7 bases. Trimming took 3 bases from V and 2 from J; bases not matched to a gene: 8. The CDR3 has 16 amino acids. The germline V gene has CDR1 MNHNY and CDR2 SVGAGI (reference sequence).

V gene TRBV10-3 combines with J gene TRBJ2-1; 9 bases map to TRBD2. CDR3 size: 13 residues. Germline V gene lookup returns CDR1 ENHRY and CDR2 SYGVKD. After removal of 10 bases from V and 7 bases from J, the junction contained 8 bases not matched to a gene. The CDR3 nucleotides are TGTGCCACTTATAGCGGGAGTCTGAATGAGCAGTTCTTC. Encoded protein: CATYSGSLNEQFF.

The CDR3: CASSVGRSDAGELFF. Written as DNA, the CDR3 is TGTGCCAGCAGCGTAGGAAGGTCTGATGCCGGGGAGCTGTTTTTT. The V call is TRBV9, the J call TRBJ2-2; no definite D call. Trimming took 0 bases from V and 6 from J, leaving 12 bases between them. CDR1 and CDR2 (germline): SGDLS, YYNGEE. This CDR3 is 15 amino acids long.

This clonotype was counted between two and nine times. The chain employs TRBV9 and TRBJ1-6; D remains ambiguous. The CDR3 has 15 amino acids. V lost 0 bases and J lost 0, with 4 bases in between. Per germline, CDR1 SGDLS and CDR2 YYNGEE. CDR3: CASSVGGSYNSPLHF. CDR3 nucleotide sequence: TGTGCCAGCAGCGTAGGGGGCTCCTATAATTCACCCCTCCACTTT.

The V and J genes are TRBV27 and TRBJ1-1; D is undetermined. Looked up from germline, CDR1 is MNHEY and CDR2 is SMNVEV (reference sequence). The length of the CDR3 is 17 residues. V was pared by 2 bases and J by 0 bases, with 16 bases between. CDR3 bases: TGTGCCAGCAGTTTACGGGCAGACGAAGAACTGAACACTGAAGCTTTCTTT. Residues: CASSLRADEELNTEAFF.

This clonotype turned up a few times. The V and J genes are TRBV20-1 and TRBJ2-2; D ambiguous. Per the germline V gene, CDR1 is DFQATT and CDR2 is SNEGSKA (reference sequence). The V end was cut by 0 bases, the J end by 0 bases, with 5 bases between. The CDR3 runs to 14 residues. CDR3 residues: CSARDFANTGELFF. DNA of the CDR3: TGCAGTGCTAGAGATTTTGCGAACACCGGGGAGCTGTTTTTT.

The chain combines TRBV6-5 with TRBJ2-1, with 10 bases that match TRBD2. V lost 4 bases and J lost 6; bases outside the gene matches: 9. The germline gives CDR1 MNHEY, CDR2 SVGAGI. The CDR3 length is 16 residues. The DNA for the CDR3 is TGTGCCAGCAGTTTACACCCGGGACTAGCGTCCAATGAGCAGTTCTTC. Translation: CASSLHPGLASNEQFF.

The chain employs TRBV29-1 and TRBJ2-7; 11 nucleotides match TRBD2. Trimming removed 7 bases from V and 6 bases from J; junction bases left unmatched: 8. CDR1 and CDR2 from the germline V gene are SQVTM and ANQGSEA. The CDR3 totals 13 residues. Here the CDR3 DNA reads TGCAGCGCGAAGACTAGCGGGATTGGCGAGCAGTACTTC. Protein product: CSAKTSGIGEQYF.

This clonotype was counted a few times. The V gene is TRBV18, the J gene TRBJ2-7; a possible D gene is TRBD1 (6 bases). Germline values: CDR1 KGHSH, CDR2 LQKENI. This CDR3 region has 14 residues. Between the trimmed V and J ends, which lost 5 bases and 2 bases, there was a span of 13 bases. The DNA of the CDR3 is TGTGCCAGCTCATCAACGGACAGCGCCTACGAGCAGTACTTC. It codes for CASSSTDSAYEQYF.

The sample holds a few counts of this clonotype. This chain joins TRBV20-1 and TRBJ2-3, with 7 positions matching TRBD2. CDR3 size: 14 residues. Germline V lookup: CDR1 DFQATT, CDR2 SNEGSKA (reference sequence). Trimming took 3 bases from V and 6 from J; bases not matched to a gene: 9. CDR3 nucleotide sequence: TGCAGTGCTAGCAGACTAAACGGGAGGGATACGCAGTATTTT. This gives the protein CSASRLNGRDTQYF.

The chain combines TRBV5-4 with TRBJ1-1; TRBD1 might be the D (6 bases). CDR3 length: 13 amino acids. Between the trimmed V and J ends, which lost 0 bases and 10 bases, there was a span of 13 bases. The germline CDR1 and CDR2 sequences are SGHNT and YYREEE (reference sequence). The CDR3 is CASSLGLQGSAFF. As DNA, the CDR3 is TGTGCCAGCAGCTTGGGGTTGCAGGGGTCAGCTTTCTTT. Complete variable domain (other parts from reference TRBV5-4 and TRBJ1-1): ETGVTQSPTHLIKTRGQQVTLRCSSQSGHNTVSWYQQALGQGPQFIFQYYREEENGRGNFPPRFSGLQFPNYSSELNVNALELDDSALYLCASSLGLQGSAFFGQGTRLTVV.

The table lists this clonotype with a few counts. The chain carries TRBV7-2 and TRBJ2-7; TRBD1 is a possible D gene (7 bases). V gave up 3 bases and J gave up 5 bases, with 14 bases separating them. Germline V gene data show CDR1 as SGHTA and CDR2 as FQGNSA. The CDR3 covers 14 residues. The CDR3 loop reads CASSFWRGQDEQYF. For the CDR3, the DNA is TGTGCCAGCAGCTTTTGGAGGGGGCAGGACGAGCAGTACTTC. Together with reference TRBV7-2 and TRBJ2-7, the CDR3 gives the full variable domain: GAGVSQSPSNKVTEKGKDVELRCDPISGHTALYWYRQSLGQGLEFLIYFQGNSAPDKSGLPSDRFSAERTGGSVSTLTIQRTQQEDSAVYLCASSFWRGQDEQYFGPGTRLTVT.

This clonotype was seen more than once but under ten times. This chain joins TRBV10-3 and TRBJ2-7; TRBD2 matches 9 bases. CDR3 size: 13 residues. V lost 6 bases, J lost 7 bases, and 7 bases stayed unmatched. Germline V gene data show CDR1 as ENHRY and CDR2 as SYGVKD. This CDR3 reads CAIRPRGGEEQYF. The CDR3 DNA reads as TGTGCCATCAGGCCCCGCGGGGGGGAGGAGCAGTACTTC.

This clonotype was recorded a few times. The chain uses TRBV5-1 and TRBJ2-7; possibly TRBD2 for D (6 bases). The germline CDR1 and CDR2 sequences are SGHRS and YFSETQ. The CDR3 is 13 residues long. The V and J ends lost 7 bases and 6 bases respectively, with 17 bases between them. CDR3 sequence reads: CASAAQEGREQYF. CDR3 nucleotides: TGCGCCAGCGCTGCTCAGGAGGGGCGCGAGCAGTACTTC.

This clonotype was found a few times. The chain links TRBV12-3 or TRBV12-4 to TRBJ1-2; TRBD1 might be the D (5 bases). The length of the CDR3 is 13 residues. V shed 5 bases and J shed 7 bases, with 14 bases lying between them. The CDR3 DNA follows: TGTGCCAGCAGTCCGTGGGGGGAGGGTGGCTACACCTTC. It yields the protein CASSPWGEGGYTF.

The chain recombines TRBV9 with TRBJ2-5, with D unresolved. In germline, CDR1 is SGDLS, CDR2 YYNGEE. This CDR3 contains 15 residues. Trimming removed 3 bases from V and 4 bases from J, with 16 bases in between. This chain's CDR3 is CASSAPSSGAETQYF. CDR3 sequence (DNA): TGTGCCAGCAGCGCCCCATCATCAGGAGCAGAGACCCAGTACTTC. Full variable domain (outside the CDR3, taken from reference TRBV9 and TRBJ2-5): DSGVTQTPKHLITATGQRVTLRCSPRSGDLSVYWYQQSLDQGLQFLIQYYNGEERAKGNILERFSAQQFPDLHSELNLSSLELGDSALYFCASSAPSSGAETQYFGPGTRLLVL.

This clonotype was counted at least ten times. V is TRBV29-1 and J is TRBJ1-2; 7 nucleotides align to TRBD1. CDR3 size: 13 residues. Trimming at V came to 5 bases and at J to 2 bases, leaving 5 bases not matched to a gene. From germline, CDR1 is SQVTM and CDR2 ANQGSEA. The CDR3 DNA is TGCAGCGTTACAGACAGGGTCAACTATGGCTACACCTTC. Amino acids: CSVTDRVNYGYTF.

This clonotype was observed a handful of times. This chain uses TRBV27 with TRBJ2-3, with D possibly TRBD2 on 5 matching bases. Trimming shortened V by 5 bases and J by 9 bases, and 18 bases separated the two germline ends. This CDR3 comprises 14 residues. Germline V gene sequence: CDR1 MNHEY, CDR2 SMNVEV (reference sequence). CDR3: CASSPGGTSGTQYF. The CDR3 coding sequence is TGTGCCAGCAGTCCCGGAGGCACCTCGGGGACGCAGTATTTT.